This TCR beta chain was found in a study of blood T cells in healthy people across ages. Sample-barcoded 5' priming and a J-beta primer mix drove a second PCR of about 6 to 12 cycles. One entry per CDR3 protein results from TCRdb running MiXCR on the 5' RACE reads. The data show some 710,000 distinct CDR3 sequences, about 45% seen once. Whole-study results and caveats: Getting older went along with TCR beta diversity per million T cells dropping roughly linearly.

The CDR3 spans 16 residues. Germline V lookup: CDR1 MDHEN, CDR2 SYDVKM. As for this clonotype: Antigen unknown.

Sequencing used blood. This TCR came from a man aged 80 or over in good health. The rearrangement links TRBV28 to TRBJ2-5, with TRBD1 matching 7 bases. The end of the DNA is better explained by TRBJ2-7, so the J call may be wrong. Here the CDR3 reads CASSLGNRGQGFEQYF. CDR3 nucleotide sequence: TGTGCCAGCAGTTTAGGCAACAGGGGACAAGGCTTCGAGCAGTACTTC.